The 26 T cell receptor beta chains given below trace back to one sample, sequenced in a study of cytomegalovirus exposure and HLA in healthy donors. Amplification used 60 Vbeta primers and 13 Jbeta primers. Measured with immunoSEQ multiplex PCR; TCRdb has only the in-frame clones, and not every one. The sample lists about 180,000 clones, about 80% occurring once. Sequenced material: PBMCs. The receptors shown here come from a woman aged 25 to 39 in good health and CMV-seronegative.

The rearrangement joins TRBV30 to TRBJ1-4; 7 positions match TRBD1. There are 14 residues in the CDR3. V dropped 0 bases and J dropped 6; count of bases not matched to a gene: 4. Germline CDR1 reads GTSNPN; CDR2 reads SVGIG (reference sequence). CDR3 sequence (DNA): TGTGCCTGGAGTGTGGGTGACAGGGATGAAAAACTGTTTTTT. It encodes CAWSVGDRDEKLFF.

The rearrangement links TRBV5-6 to TRBJ2-7, with TRBD1 matching over 10 bases. CDR3 size: 15 residues. The germline V gene has CDR1 SGHDT and CDR2 YYEEEE. Germline trimming cut 2 bases from V and 4 bases from J; bases unmatched to any gene: 6. The CDR3 DNA sequence: TGTGCCAGCAGCTTCTACGGGACAGGGGAGTACGAGCAGTACTTC. Translating it yields CASSFYGTGEYEQYF.

The chain carries TRBV10-2 and TRBJ1-6; TRBD1 matches 10 bases. CDR3 size: 16 residues. From germline, CDR1 is WSHSY and CDR2 SAAADI. The V segment lost 6 bases and the J segment 2 bases; nucleotides outside the gene matches: 4. The CDR3 region is CASSQGQGAYNSPLHF. CDR3 sequence (DNA): TGCGCCAGCAGCCAAGGACAGGGGGCCTATAATTCACCCCTCCACTTT.

This chain uses TRBV2 with TRBJ1-4, with D possibly TRBD1 on 6 matching bases. CDR3 length: 16 amino acids. The germline V and J ends were trimmed by 2 bases and 2 bases, with 12 bases remaining between them. The V gene's germline CDR1 is SNHLY and CDR2 FYNNEI. The CDR3 region has the DNA TGTGCCAGCAGTGAATCTGAGGGGGGGACTAATGAAAAACTGTTTTTT. Translated, it gives CASSESEGGTNEKLFF.

This chain connects TRBV30 to TRBJ1-2; TRBD1 might be the D (6 bases). The V gene's germline CDR1 is GTSNPN and CDR2 SVGIG (reference sequence). Between the trimmed V and J ends, which lost 4 bases and 2 bases, there was a span of 11 bases. This CDR3 is built from 13 residues. CDR3 DNA sequence: TGTGCCTGGAAAGGGGACAAGAACTATGGCTACACCTTC. Translating gives CAWKGDKNYGYTF.

V is TRBV11-2 and J is TRBJ2-3, with a weak D call TRBD1 (7 bases). The CDR3 loop spans 12 amino acids. Trimming pared 5 bases from V and 10 bases from J, leaving 13 bases between. Germline V gene sequence: CDR1 SGHAT, CDR2 FQNNGV. This chain's CDR3 is CASSRDREAQYF. DNA of the CDR3: TGTGCCAGCAGCCGAGACAGGGAGGCGCAGTATTTT.

The V call is TRBV30, the J call TRBJ1-3; no clear D gene. The CDR3 runs to 15 residues. Per germline, CDR1 GTSNPN and CDR2 SVGIG (reference sequence). Trimming shortened V by 0 bases and J by 4 bases, and 13 bases separated the two germline ends. The CDR3 nucleotides read TGTGCCTGGAGTGTACTTCTGGGCTCGGGAAACACCATATATTTT. It yields the protein CAWSVLLGSGNTIYF. Filled out from reference TRBV30 and TRBJ1-3, the complete variable domain reads SQTIHQWPATLVQPVGSPLSLECTVEGTSNPNLYWYRQAAGRGLQLLFYSVGIGQISSEVPQNLSASRPQDRQFILSSKKLLLSDSGFYLCAWSVLLGSGNTIYFGEGSWLTVV.

CDR3 nucleotide sequence: TGTGCCTCCTCTAACTATGGCTACACCTTC. Its translation is CASSNYGYTF. The chain has TRBV30 and TRBJ1-2; no definite D call. CDR3 length: 10 residues. Germline assignment: CDR1 GTSNPN and CDR2 SVGIG (reference sequence). Trimming removed 7 bases at V and 0 bases at J, with 3 bases between.

V and J are TRBV6-4 and TRBJ1-2; 11 bases line up with TRBD1. This CDR3 has 15 amino acids. The germline gives CDR1 MRHNA, CDR2 SNTAGT. With 4 bases clipped from V and 3 bases from J, the junction kept 4 bases outside the gene matches. The CDR3 sequence is CASSAWDRGDYGYTF. In DNA, the CDR3 is TGTGCCAGCAGTGCCTGGGACAGGGGGGACTATGGCTACACCTTC.

The V and J genes are TRBV15 and TRBJ1-3, with D perhaps matching TRBD1 (5 bases). Germline V gene sequence: CDR1 LNHNV, CDR2 YYDKDF (reference sequence). Trimming left V 5 bases short and J 2 bases short, with 10 bases between. CDR3 length: 14 amino acids. The CDR3 here is CATSADNTGNTIYF. In DNA, the CDR3 is TGTGCCACCAGCGCGGACAACACTGGAAACACCATATATTTT.

V usage is TRBV27 and J usage is TRBJ2-1; TRBD2 matches 12 bases. Unmatched junction bases numbered 4, after V lost 4 bases and J lost 6 bases. This CDR3 is 15 amino acids long. Germline-derived CDR1 and CDR2 are MNHEY and SMNVEV (reference sequence). The CDR3 DNA sequence: TGTGCCAGCAGTTCCGGGACTAGCGGGCGCAATGAGCAGTTCTTC. It encodes CASSSGTSGRNEQFF.

The chain has TRBV4-3 and TRBJ1-2; 9 positions agree with TRBD1. Germline V gene lookup returns CDR1 LGHNA and CDR2 YSLEER. After removal of 0 bases from V and 7 bases from J, the junction contained 6 bases not matched to a gene. This CDR3 contains 15 residues. The CDR3 spells CASSQDLGQGFGYTF. The CDR3 bases are TGCGCCAGCAGCCAAGATCTAGGACAGGGGTTTGGCTACACCTTC.

V and J are TRBV6-5 and TRBJ2-5; weak D call: TRBD2 (6 bases). Germline loops: CDR1 MNHEY, CDR2 SVGAGI. V was cut by 6 bases and J by 0 bases, with 14 bases left in between. The CDR3 runs to 15 residues. The CDR3 reads CASRGAAGYQETQYF. CDR3 DNA sequence: TGTGCCAGCAGAGGGGCCGCGGGGTACCAAGAGACCCAGTACTTC.

The V call is TRBV2, the J call TRBJ1-1, with D possibly matching TRBD1 (5 bases). The germline V and J ends were trimmed by 7 bases and 1 base, with 10 bases remaining between them. CDR3 size: 13 residues. The germline gives CDR1 SNHLY, CDR2 FYNNEI. The DNA of the CDR3 is TGTGCCAGCAAGGAGGGACCGAACACTGAAGCTTTCTTT. Translated, it gives CASKEGPNTEAFF.

The genes are TRBV4-2 and TRBJ1-4; 10 bases map to TRBD1. The CDR3 sequence is 16 residues long. Germline V gene lookup returns CDR1 LGHNA and CDR2 YNFKEQ. Losses at the gene ends were 0 bases for V and 7 bases for J; bases not matched to a gene: 5. CDR3 DNA: TGTGCCAGCAGCCAAGATAAAGGACAGGGGGTTGAAAAACTGTTTTTT. It translates to CASSQDKGQGVEKLFF.

This CDR3 is CASSLGQGRLSGNTIYF. The CDR3 coding sequence is TGTGCCAGCAGCCTTGGACAGGGCCGCCTCTCTGGAAACACCATATATTTT. The chain carries TRBV9 and TRBJ1-3; TRBD1 agrees at 8 bases. CDR3 length equals 17 residues. V was clipped by 4 bases and J by 0 bases; unmatched bases: 9. Germline CDR1 SGDLS, CDR2 YYNGEE.

The chain carries TRBV5-1 and TRBJ2-3; a weak D match, TRBD1 (6 bases). This CDR3 region has 16 residues. V was clipped by 0 bases and J by 5 bases, with 16 bases between them. Germline CDR1 is SGHRS and CDR2 is YFSETQ. CDR3 in amino acids: CASSLDPRGMGDTQYF. The CDR3 DNA follows: TGCGCCAGCAGCTTGGATCCTAGGGGGATGGGAGATACGCAGTATTTT.

The chain is built from TRBV5-1 and TRBJ2-2; 8 nucleotides line up with TRBD1. CDR1 is SGHRS and CDR2 is YFSETQ in the germline V gene. This CDR3 spans 16 amino acids. The J segment lost 5 bases and the V segment lost 3 bases, leaving 9 bases of the junction unmatched. CDR3 DNA: TGCGCCAGCAGCTCGGGACAGGCGGCGAGGACCGGGGAGCTGTTTTTT. Translating it yields CASSSGQAARTGELFF.

The gene calls are TRBV6-1 and TRBJ2-5; perhaps TRBD1 as D (6 bases). Per the germline V gene, CDR1 is MNHNS and CDR2 is SASEGT. The CDR3 runs 12 residues. V shed 6 bases and J shed 2 bases, with 7 bases lying between them. DNA of the CDR3: TGTGCCAGCAGCGGACAGCAAGAGACCCAGTACTTC. It codes for CASSGQQETQYF.

The gene calls are TRBV7-9 and TRBJ1-2; 10 bases match TRBD1. V lost 5 bases to trimming and J lost 8 bases; unmatched junction nucleotides: 11. Germline loops: CDR1 SEHNR, CDR2 FQNEAQ (reference sequence). The CDR3 has 15 amino acids. CDR3 bases: TGTGCCAGCAGCCGCGCCGGGACAGGGGCTCGAGGCTACACCTTC. This sequence encodes CASSRAGTGARGYTF.

This clone was counted a few times. The CDR3 here is CASRPRTGGFQPQHF. DNA for the CDR3: TGTGCCAGCAGACCGAGGACAGGGGGATTTCAGCCCCAGCATTTT. The V and J genes are TRBV28 and TRBJ1-5; 10 bases are a match to TRBD1. The CDR3 extends over 15 amino acids. Germline V lookup: CDR1 MDHEN, CDR2 SYDVKM. J was trimmed by 6 bases and V by 6 bases; bases with no gene match: 8.

There are a few counts of this clone. J is TRBJ2-7 and V is TRBV19, with TRBD1 matching 9 bases. V was clipped by 5 bases and J by 3 bases; unmatched bases: 11. The CDR3 consists of 16 residues. Germline V CDR1 and CDR2: LNHDA, SQIVND (reference sequence). DNA of the CDR3: TGTGCCAGTAGTCTAGGACAGGGGCCACTTTACTACGAGCAGTACTTC. This gives the protein CASSLGQGPLYYEQYF.

V gene TRBV5-4 combines with J gene TRBJ2-5; D is ambiguous. The V gene's germline CDR1 is SGHNT and CDR2 YYREEE (reference sequence). The CDR3 has 16 residues. Trimming shortened V by 2 bases and J by 4 bases, and 18 bases separated the two germline ends. The CDR3 is CASSLSVWALRETQYF. CDR3 nucleotides: TGTGCCAGCAGCTTATCCGTTTGGGCTTTACGAGAGACCCAGTACTTC.

The V call is TRBV7-8, the J call TRBJ2-7; 11 bases align to TRBD2. The CDR3 length is 17 residues. J was trimmed by 4 bases and V by 2 bases; bases with no gene match: 10. The germline V gene has CDR1 SGHVS and CDR2 FQNEAQ. The CDR3 nucleotides read TGTGCCAGCAGCTTAAGTACTAGCGGGGGAAGATGGTACGAGCAGTACTTC. Protein product: CASSLSTSGGRWYEQYF.

V is TRBV12-5 and J is TRBJ1-2; D is undetermined. Germline CDR1 reads LGHNT; CDR2 reads FRNRAP. The V end was cut by 0 bases, the J end by 8 bases, with 16 bases between. The CDR3 runs to 15 residues. DNA of the CDR3: TGTGCTAGTGGTTTGGTGTCTAGCCTTGCGGGCGGCTACACCTTC. Its translation: CASGLVSSLAGGYTF.

The rearrangement joins TRBV27 to TRBJ1-5, with TRBD1 matching over 7 bases. Per germline, CDR1 MNHEY and CDR2 SMNVEV (reference sequence). The CDR3 extends over 15 amino acids. J gave up 5 bases and V 2 bases, and 6 bases lay outside the gene matches. CDR3 amino acids: CASSLRYRGDQPQHF. The CDR3 DNA is TGTGCCAGCAGTTTAAGGTACAGGGGAGATCAGCCCCAGCATTTT.